This TCR beta chain was sequenced in a study of a mutant IDH1 vaccine in newly diagnosed glioma listed by TCRdb under 2021. With regard to the full study: Patients received eight vaccinations in weeks 1, 3, 5, 7, 11, 15, 19 and 23, corresponding to visits V03 through V10. Vaccination began 4-6 weeks after radiotherapy alone, or alongside temozolomide cycles in the chemotherapy-containing groups. For exploratory analyses, about two dozen treated patients had longitudinal TCRB deep sequencing done wherever samples were available. Prior to enrollment, patients had been given standard therapy consisting of radiotherapy alone, temozolomide alone, or radiochemotherapy with temozolomide, with the combination given to most patients. Of the approximately 35 treated patients, approximately 60% were male and around 40% were female, and a mean age of 40.4 years was recorded. Peripheral blood samples were drawn at six visits, namely V03 (baseline), V05, V07, V10, V12 and V13.

Library prep was done by the immunoSEQ multiplex PCR assay. Following the manufacturer's protocol, the hsTCRB Kit was used to amplify rearranged TCR beta chain sequences. An Illumina MiSeq was used to sequence the TCRB libraries. On the study's bioinformatics: The kit vendor's proprietary platform handled demultiplexing, trimming and gene mapping. Drawn from immuneACCESS, this table holds only the in-frame rearrangements with V and J called that TCRdb kept. Clones are partly lost; checked studies trace under half to an unresolved V gene and leave the rest unexplained. Clonal size and the V and J genes are those of that table, whereas D and trimming came from the DNA. The sample table lists 95,000 to 120,000 clones, approximately 87% of them with a count of one. Under 0.8% of the sample comes from the top ten. About this clone: It has no known antigen specificity. No much larger clone is present one base from it, and per-base qualities are unavailable.

General findings and caveats noted by the study authors: Vaccine-induced immune responses across multiple MHC alleles were detected in around 92% of patients. Changes in the top peripheral T cell clonotypes picked up by TCRB sequencing did not appear to be linked to pseudoprogression. Selection of PBMC samples for TCRB deep sequencing was based on availability. According to the authors, sample limitations meant that analyses of patient blood samples could not be reproduced.

Explained via the paper, the time point label denotes: week 11, during vaccination. A 20-mer mutant IDH1 peptide at 300 micrograms in Montanide made up each vaccine dose, which was injected subcutaneously together with topical imiquimod. All donors had newly diagnosed IDH1-mutant astrocytomas of WHO grade 3 or 4 that showed loss of nuclear ATRX. The samples were drawn from NOA16, a multicentre, single-arm, open-label phase I trial in Germany that tested a mutant IDH1 peptide vaccine in humans for the first time. Genomic DNA for TCRB sequencing was extracted from EDTA blood using the DNeasy Blood and Tissue Kit. The TCR sequence derives from a woman between 50 and 59 years old with glioma. Sequencing was performed on PBMCs, taken from a glioma patient whose treatment included an IDH1 peptide vaccine.

The nucleotide sequence reads as follows: TGTGCCAGCAGCGTAACCAGGGCTAGCGGGGAGCTGTTTTTT. Its translation reads: CASSVTRASGELFF. The chain was built from TRBV9 and TRBJ2-2; D gene: possibly TRBD1, on 5 matching bases. V was cut back by 1 base and J by 7 bases, leaving a gap of 11 bases between them. Spanning cysteine to phenylalanine, the CDR3 consists of 14 amino acids. Only the CDR3 region is kept as DNA, spanning 42 bases read in frame from base 1. Via the germline V gene, CDR1 is SGDLS and CDR2 YYNGEE. Reference TRBV9 and TRBJ2-2 genes cover what lies past the CDR3, so the full variable domain is DSGVTQTPKHLITATGQRVTLRCSPRSGDLSVYWYQQSLDQGLQFLIQYYNGEERAKGNILERFSAQQFPDLHSELNLSSLELGDSALYFCASSVTRASGELFFGEGSRLTVL.